Below, one T cell receptor (beta chain) is given with its context. Repertoires were generated with immunoSEQ multiplex PCR, while TCRdb's copy carries only in-frame clones and drops some. This table has 150,000 or so clones, 70% to 85% appearing once. The germline V and J ends were trimmed by 1 base and 5 bases, with 11 bases remaining between them. This CDR3 comprises 14 residues. Germline values: CDR1 SGHNT, CDR2 YENEEA. These data originate in a study of blood T cell repertoires in COVID-19. On the study more broadly: PBMCs, B-cell-depleted T cells, or T cells provided the cDNA or gDNA that made up the material.

This clonotype was obtained from an elderly woman with acute or convalescent COVID-19. The rearrangement joins TRBV11-3 to TRBJ1-1; unclear D gene. Sequenced sample: peripheral blood. CDR3 protein: CASSLGFGGTEAFF. The CDR3 DNA is TGTGCCAGCAGCTTAGGCTTCGGAGGGACTGAAGCTTTCTTT. Filled out from reference TRBV11-3 and TRBJ1-1, the complete variable domain reads EAGVVQSPRYKIIEKKQPVAFWCNPISGHNTLYWYLQNLGQGPELLIRYENEEAVDDSQLPKDRFSAERLKGVDSTLKIQPAELGDSAVYLCASSLGFGGTEAFFGQGTRLTVV.